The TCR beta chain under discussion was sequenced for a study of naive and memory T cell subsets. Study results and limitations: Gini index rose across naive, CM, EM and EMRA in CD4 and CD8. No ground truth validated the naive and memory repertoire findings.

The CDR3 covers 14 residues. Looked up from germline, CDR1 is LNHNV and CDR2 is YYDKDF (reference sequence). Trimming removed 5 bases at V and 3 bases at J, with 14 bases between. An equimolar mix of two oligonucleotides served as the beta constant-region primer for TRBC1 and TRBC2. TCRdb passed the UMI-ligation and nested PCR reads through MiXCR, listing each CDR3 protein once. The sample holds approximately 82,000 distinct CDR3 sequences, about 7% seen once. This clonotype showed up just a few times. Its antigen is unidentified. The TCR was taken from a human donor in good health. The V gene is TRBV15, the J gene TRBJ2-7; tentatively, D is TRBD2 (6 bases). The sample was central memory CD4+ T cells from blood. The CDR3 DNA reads TGTGCCACCAGCCGCCCCGGCGGGGACTACGAGCAGTACTTC. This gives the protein CATSRPGGDYEQYF.